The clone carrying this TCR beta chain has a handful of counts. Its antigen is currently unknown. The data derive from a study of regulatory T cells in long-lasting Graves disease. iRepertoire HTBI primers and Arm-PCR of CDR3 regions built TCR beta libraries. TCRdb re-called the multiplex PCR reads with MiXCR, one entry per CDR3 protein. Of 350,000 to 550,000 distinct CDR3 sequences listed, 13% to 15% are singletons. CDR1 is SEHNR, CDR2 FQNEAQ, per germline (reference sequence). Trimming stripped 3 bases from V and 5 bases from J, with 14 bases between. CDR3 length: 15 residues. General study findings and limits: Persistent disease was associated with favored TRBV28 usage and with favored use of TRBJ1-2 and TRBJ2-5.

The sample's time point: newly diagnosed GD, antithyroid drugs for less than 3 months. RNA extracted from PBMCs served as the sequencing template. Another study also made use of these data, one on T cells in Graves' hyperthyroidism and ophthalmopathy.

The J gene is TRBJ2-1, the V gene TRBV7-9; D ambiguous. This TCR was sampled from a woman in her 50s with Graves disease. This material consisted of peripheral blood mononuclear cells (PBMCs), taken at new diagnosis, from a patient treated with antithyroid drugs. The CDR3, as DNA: TGTGCCAGCAGCTTTCCTGGCGCGGTTAACAATGAGCAGTTCTTC. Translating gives CASSFPGAVNNEQFF.